This T cell receptor beta chain was identified during a study of beta chain features in type 1 diabetes (dated by TCRdb to 2016 to 2018). Study-wide context: Patients and healthy donors did not differ in mean age, gender distribution, total cell number or subset yield. Across all samples, around 100 million sorted cells were examined, and cell number per subset correlated strongly with RNA yield. The study compared TCRB repertoires of sorted circulating CD4+ T cell subsets between recently diagnosed type 1 diabetes patients and matched healthy donors. Regulatory and stem cell-like memory subsets were obtained from only 8 patients and roughly 8 healthy donors, while naive and central memory subsets were obtained from all 30 or so donors.

The entire amount of isolated RNA was reverse transcribed using the High Capacity cDNA Reverse Transcription Kit, so the sequenced TCRB transcripts were expressed ones. Deep immunoSEQ sequencing was applied to naive, central memory and regulatory T cell samples, giving an average of around 3.8 million total reads per sample. Sorted cells were lysed in RLT buffer and RNA was extracted with DNase-treated RNeasy Micro or Mini kits, depending on cell number. Each cell subset was processed on its own to prevent cross-contamination, while patient and healthy donor samples were processed together. The immunoSEQ multiplex PCR was used to amplify TCRB sequences from cDNA, yielding 87-bp fragments that span the CDR3 region. Sequencing of the amplicons was performed on the Illumina HiSeq platform. Per the original workflow: PCR bias was corrected computationally using synthetic template baselines, and reads within Hamming distance 2 were collapsed, with unmergeable singletons discarded. Reads were aligned against IMGT to assign V, D and J genes, CDR3 length and insertions or deletions at six rearrangement sites. Within each subset, clonotype counts were normalized to sorted cell number, after which true diversity and Gini coefficients were computed with the tcR R package. The overlap coefficient, calculated on TCRB nucleotide sequences, was used to measure repertoire sharing. The table was pulled from immuneACCESS by TCRdb, which kept in-frame rearrangements only. Such tables lose some clones; where checked, under half of the loss comes from unresolved V genes, and the rest has no known cause. V, J and clone size are taken as reported in that table, and D and trimming were inferred from the DNA itself. The sample records 300,000 to 400,000 clones, around 10% of which are singletons. About 0.64% of the sample is held by the ten biggest clonotypes.

With regard to this clone: Its antigen specificity is not known. Per-nucleotide qualities are absent, and no much larger clonotype sits a single base away.

Paper-wide results and their limitations: Naive, central memory and regulatory TCRB repertoires appeared to be more alike among patients than among healthy donors. Because small numbers of individuals were included in the HLA sub-analyses, any influence of HLA type on TCRB rearrangement was left unresolved. A moderate but significant shortening of TCRB CDR3 length was observed in type 1 diabetes patients in all four CD4+ subsets. Sequencing cDNA rather than genomic DNA could over-represent highly expressing activated cells, although activation and CD3 levels did not differ between groups. Shorter templates might have been favored by PCR, but patient and control samples were amplified and corrected together, so both groups would have been affected equally by any skew. At VDJ recombination sites, type 1 diabetes patients had fewer insertions and more deleted nucleotides, which implies abnormalities in thymic rearrangement.

Per the germline V gene, MNHEY is the CDR1 and SVGAGI is the CDR2. V loses 7 bases of germline sequence and J loses 4 bases, and the interval between the two ends is 20 bases. Inclusive of the bounding cysteine and phenylalanine, the CDR3 is 15 residues long. Kept here is only the CDR3 DNA, which spans 45 bases and is read in frame from base 1. Each donor gave one peripheral blood draw, averaging approximately 0.12 L, which was collected into heparinised tubes. Using a panel that included CD45RO, CCR7, CD25, CD127, CD95 and CD27, naive, central memory, regulatory and stem cell-like memory CD4+ T cells were sorted on a BD FACSAria II. A purity above 95% was achieved for all sorted populations. PBMCs were separated immediately by Lymphoprep density gradient centrifugation and were stained directly, without being cultured. Samples were stained and sorted in pairs, with one healthy donor and one patient per experiment, so that batch effects were minimized.

This clonotype was obtained from a man under 40 with type 1 diabetes. Rearrangement joined TRBV6-5 to TRBJ2-7, with a tentative D call of TRBD1 or TRBD2, each matching 6 bases. What was sequenced was central memory CD4+ T cells from blood. The DNA sequence is as follows: TGTGCCAGCACTCACCACGGAGAGGGGGGATACGAGCAGTACTTC. Its amino acids are CASTHHGEGGYEQYF.